The 16 T cell receptor beta chains below were found in one sample sequenced in a study of OX40 agonist ivuxolimab in advanced cancers. The protocol used for the library was the immunoSEQ multiplex PCR assay. This immuneACCESS table, as held by TCRdb, lists in-frame sequences with V and J called but not all clones. Of the missing ones, under half trace to an unresolved V gene in checked studies; the others have no known cause. In this sample the table shows 40,000 to 55,000 clones, 88% of which occur a single time. Of the sample, less than 3.5% is held by the ten largest clones. Source: CD4+ or CD8+ T cells sorted from blood, taken in a trial of the OX40 agonist ivuxolimab. The receptors were gathered from an adult with an advanced solid tumor such as melanoma, head and neck, liver or kidney cancer.

The V and J genes are TRBV5-1 and TRBJ1-4, with D possibly being TRBD1 (5 bases). Trimming shortened V by 0 bases and J by 5 bases, and 17 bases separated the two germline ends. Looked up from germline, CDR1 is SGHRS and CDR2 is YFSETQ. There are 17 residues in the CDR3. In DNA, the CDR3 is TGCGCCAGCAGCTTGGTCCCGAGCGGGACCACCAATGAAAAACTGTTTTTT. Translating gives CASSLVPSGTTNEKLFF.

This chain connects TRBV6-1 to TRBJ1-1, with a weak D call TRBD1 (6 bases). CDR3 size: 13 residues. From germline, CDR1 is MNHNS and CDR2 SASEGT. Between the trimmed V and J ends, which lost 10 bases and 1 base, there was a span of 13 bases. CDR3 sequence reads: CATTLGGNTEAFF. The CDR3 DNA sequence: TGTGCCACCACGCTAGGGGGGAACACTGAAGCTTTCTTT.

The table lists this clone with a few counts. CDR3 DNA: TGCGCCAGCAGCTTTGGGGACGATCGAAGGATCACCTTC. Its translation: CASSFGDDRRITF. The chain recombines TRBV5-1 with TRBJ1-2; a weak D match, TRBD1 (5 bases). Germline V gives CDR1 SGHRS, CDR2 YFSETQ. With 2 bases removed from V and 13 bases from J, the gap between germline ends came to 18 bases. CDR3 length: 13 residues.

The chain uses TRBV19 and TRBJ2-7, with 7 nucleotides matching TRBD1. CDR1 is LNHDA, CDR2 SQIVND, per germline (reference sequence). V lost 3 bases and J lost 2; bases outside the gene matches: 4. This CDR3 has 14 residues. The CDR3 here is CASSIGTATYEQYF. The CDR3 region has the DNA TGTGCCAGTAGTATTGGGACAGCCACCTACGAGCAGTACTTC.

V usage is TRBV2 and J usage is TRBJ2-3; 9 nucleotides match TRBD1. The CDR3 sequence is 14 residues long. In germline, CDR1 is SNHLY, CDR2 FYNNEI. The trim removed 7 bases at V and 4 bases at J, leaving 6 bases unmatched. CDR3 protein: CASTADRGADTQYF. CDR3 DNA sequence: TGTGCCAGCACCGCCGACAGGGGGGCAGATACGCAGTATTTT.

On this clone itself: Its ends do not fully match the called genes, so a read error is possible. V is TRBV5-3 and J is TRBJ2-7; D may correspond to TRBD1 or TRBD2 (5 bases each). TRBV5-3 is assigned to the ORF class and has an uncertain function. The CDR3 runs 13 residues. Here the CDR3 reads CASSSGRGNEQYF. The CDR3 region has the DNA TGTGCCAGCAGCTCGGGACGAGGCAACGAGCAGTACTTC.

The chain recombines TRBV25-1 with TRBJ1-3, with TRBD1 matching over 8 bases. Germline CDR1 reads MGHDK; CDR2 reads SYGVNS. V trimming: 8 bases; J trimming: 4 bases; junction bases outside the gene matches: 7. The CDR3 is 14 residues long. CDR3 amino acids: CASGFDRGGNTIYF. CDR3 coding DNA: TGTGCCAGCGGATTCGACAGGGGAGGAAACACCATATATTTT.

This clone was found once. The CDR3 sequence: CASSLVQVQETQYF. The CDR3 region has the DNA TGTGCCAGCAGCTTAGTGCAGGTCCAAGAGACCCAGTACTTC. This chain uses TRBV7-9 with TRBJ2-5, with D uncertain. Trimming left V 1 base short and J 1 base short, with 7 bases between. This CDR3 contains 14 residues. CDR1 is SEHNR, CDR2 FQNEAQ, per germline (reference sequence).

The rearrangement joins TRBV5-1 to TRBJ2-5; D unclear. Deletions cut 0 bases from V and 5 bases from J, with 14 bases between. Germline CDR1 reads SGHRS; CDR2 reads YFSETQ. The CDR3 length is 15 residues. The CDR3 nucleotides are TGCGCCAGCAGCTTGGCCTCGGTAGGAGAGGAGACCCAGTACTTC. Amino acids: CASSLASVGEETQYF.

This clone has more than one count but fewer than ten. This rearrangement joins TRBV7-2 to TRBJ2-2; 7 nucleotides agree with TRBD1. The CDR3 runs 14 residues. J gave up 7 bases and V 5 bases, and 7 bases lay outside the gene matches. CDR1 is SGHTA and CDR2 is FQGNSA in the germline V gene. For the CDR3, the DNA is TGTGCCAGCAGCCGGGACAGCACTTACGGGGAGCTGTTTTTT. Translation gives CASSRDSTYGELFF.

V is TRBV7-3 and J is TRBJ2-1; D possibly corresponds to TRBD1 (6 bases). The germline gives CDR1 SGHTA, CDR2 FQGTGA. This CDR3 has 15 residues. V lost 5 bases to trimming and J lost 4 bases, with 15 bases between them. The CDR3 spells CASSVHKQGYNEQFF. The CDR3 region has the DNA TGTGCCAGCAGCGTCCATAAACAGGGTTACAATGAGCAGTTCTTC.

The chain joins TRBV10-2 to TRBJ2-7; no reliable D call. Germline loops: CDR1 WSHSY, CDR2 SAAADI. The V gene lost 6 bases and the J gene lost 3 bases, with 12 bases spanning the gap. CDR3 length: 13 amino acids. CDR3 loop: CASSHLSGYEQYF. CDR3 nucleotides: TGCGCCAGCAGCCACTTATCAGGCTACGAGCAGTACTTC.

The chain combines TRBV13 with TRBJ1-2, with TRBD1 matching 12 bases. The length of the CDR3 is 14 residues. Trimming took 5 bases from V and 7 from J; bases not matched to a gene: 5. Germline V CDR1 and CDR2: PRHDT, FYEKMQ (reference sequence). CDR3 sequence: CASSTGTGGFGYTF. DNA of the CDR3: TGTGCCAGCAGCACCGGGACAGGGGGCTTTGGCTACACCTTC. The full variable domain, its missing parts supplied by reference TRBV13 and TRBJ1-2, is AAGVIQSPRHLIKEKRETATLKCYPIPRHDTVYWYQQGPGQDPQFLISFYEKMQSDKGSIPDRFSAQQFSDYHSELNMSSLELGDSALYFCASSTGTGGFGYTFGSGTRLTVV.

The V call is TRBV11-2, the J call TRBJ1-1; D remains unclear. Germline V gene lookup returns CDR1 SGHAT and CDR2 FQNNGV. There are 13 residues in the CDR3. V was pared by 1 base and J by 10 bases, with 13 bases between. CDR3 DNA: TGTGCCAGCAGCTTAGGAATGAAGGAGGGAGCTTTCTTT. Encoded protein: CASSLGMKEGAFF.

The rearrangement links TRBV25-1 to TRBJ2-1, with D unclear. Germline V gene lookup returns CDR1 MGHDK and CDR2 SYGVNS. There are 12 residues in the CDR3. V was shortened by 6 bases and J by 5 bases, with 8 bases between the two germline ends. CDR3 amino acids: CASRPRNNEQFF. CDR3 nucleotide sequence: TGTGCCAGCAGGCCCCGAAACAATGAGCAGTTCTTC.

This clone has only one observation. The chain has TRBV6-4 and TRBJ1-5; tentative D call: TRBD1 (6 bases). Trimming cost V 4 bases and J 1 base, with 11 bases left between them. This CDR3 spans 15 amino acids. Germline assignment: CDR1 MRHNA and CDR2 SNTAGT. This CDR3 is CASSARGGSNQPQHF. Written as DNA, the CDR3 is TGTGCCAGCAGTGCCAGGGGAGGCAGCAATCAGCCCCAGCATTTT.